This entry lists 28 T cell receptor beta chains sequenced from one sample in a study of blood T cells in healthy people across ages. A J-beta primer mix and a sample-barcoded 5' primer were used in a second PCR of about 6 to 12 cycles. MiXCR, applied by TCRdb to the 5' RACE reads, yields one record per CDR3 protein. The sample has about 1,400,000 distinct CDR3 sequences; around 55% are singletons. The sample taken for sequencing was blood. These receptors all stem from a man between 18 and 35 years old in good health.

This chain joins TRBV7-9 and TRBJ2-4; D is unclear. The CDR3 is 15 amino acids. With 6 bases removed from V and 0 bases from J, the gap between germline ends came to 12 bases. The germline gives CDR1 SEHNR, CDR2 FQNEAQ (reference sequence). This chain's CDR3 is CASSAPGVAKNIQYF. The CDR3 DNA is TGTGCCAGCAGTGCCCCCGGAGTAGCCAAAAACATTCAGTACTTC.

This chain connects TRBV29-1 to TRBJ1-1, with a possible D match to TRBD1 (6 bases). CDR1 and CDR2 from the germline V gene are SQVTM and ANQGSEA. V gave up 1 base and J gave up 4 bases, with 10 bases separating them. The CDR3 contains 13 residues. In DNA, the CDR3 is TGCAGCGTTGAAGTGGGAGGGGGCACTGAAGCTTTCTTT. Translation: CSVEVGGGTEAFF.

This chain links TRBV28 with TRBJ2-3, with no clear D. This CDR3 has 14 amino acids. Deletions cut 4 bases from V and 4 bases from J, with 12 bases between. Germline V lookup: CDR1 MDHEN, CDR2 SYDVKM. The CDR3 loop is CASSSPTPPDTQYF. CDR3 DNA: TGTGCCAGCAGTTCTCCCACTCCCCCAGATACGCAGTATTTT.

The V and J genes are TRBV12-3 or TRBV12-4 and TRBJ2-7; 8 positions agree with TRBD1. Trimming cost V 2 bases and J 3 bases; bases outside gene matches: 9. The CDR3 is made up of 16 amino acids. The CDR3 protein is CASSLWIGDRGYEQYF. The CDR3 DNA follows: TGTGCCAGCAGTTTATGGATTGGTGACAGGGGCTACGAGCAGTACTTC.

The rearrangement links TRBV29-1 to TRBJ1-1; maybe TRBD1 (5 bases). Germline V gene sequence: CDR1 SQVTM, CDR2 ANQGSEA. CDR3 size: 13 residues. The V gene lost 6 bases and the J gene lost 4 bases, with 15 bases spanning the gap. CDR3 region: CSVVTGTGTEAFF. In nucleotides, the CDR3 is TGCAGCGTCGTTACCGGGACGGGCACTGAAGCTTTCTTT.

In DNA form, the CDR3 reads TGTGCCAGCAGGTCTGGGCGGGGTCAGGGCCCCTACGAGCAGTACTTC. This sequence encodes CASRSGRGQGPYEQYF. The chain combines TRBV11-2 with TRBJ2-7; tentative D call: TRBD2 (6 bases). CDR1 SGHAT and CDR2 FQNNGV come from the germline V gene. This CDR3 has 16 amino acids. V was clipped by 6 bases and J by 2 bases, with 20 bases between them.

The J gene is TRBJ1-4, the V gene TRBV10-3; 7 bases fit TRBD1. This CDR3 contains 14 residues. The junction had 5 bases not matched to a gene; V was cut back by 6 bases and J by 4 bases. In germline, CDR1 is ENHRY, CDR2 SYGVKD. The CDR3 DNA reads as TGTGCCATCAGCCCGACAGGGTATAATGAAAAACTGTTTTTT. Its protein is CAISPTGYNEKLFF.

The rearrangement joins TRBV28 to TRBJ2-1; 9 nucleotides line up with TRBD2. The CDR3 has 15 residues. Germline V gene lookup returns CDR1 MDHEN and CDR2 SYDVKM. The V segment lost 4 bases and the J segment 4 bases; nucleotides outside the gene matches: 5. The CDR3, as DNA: TGTGCCAGCAGTTCAACTAGCGGGTATTACAATGAGCAGTTCTTC. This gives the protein CASSSTSGYYNEQFF.

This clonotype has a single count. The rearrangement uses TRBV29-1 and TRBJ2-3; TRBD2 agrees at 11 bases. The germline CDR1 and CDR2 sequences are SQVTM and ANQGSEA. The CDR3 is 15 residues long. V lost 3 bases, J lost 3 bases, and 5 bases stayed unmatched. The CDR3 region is CSVEELAGDTDTQYF. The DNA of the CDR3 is TGCAGCGTTGAGGAACTAGCGGGGGATACAGATACGCAGTATTTT.

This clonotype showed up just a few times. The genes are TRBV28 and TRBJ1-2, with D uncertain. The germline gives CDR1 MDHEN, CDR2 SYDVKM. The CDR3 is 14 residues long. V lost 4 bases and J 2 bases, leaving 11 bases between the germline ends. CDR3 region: CASSYQALNYGYTF. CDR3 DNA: TGTGCCAGCAGTTATCAGGCTCTAAACTATGGCTACACCTTC.

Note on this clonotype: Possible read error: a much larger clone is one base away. The CDR3 DNA reads TGTGCCAGCAGCACCAGGACAGGGTACTACGAGCAGTACTTC. It specifies CASSTRTGYYEQYF. The chain has TRBV7-9 and TRBJ2-7, with 8 bases aligning to TRBD1. Trimming cost V 5 bases and J 3 bases; bases outside gene matches: 6. In germline, CDR1 is SEHNR, CDR2 FQNEAQ (reference sequence). This CDR3 has 14 residues.

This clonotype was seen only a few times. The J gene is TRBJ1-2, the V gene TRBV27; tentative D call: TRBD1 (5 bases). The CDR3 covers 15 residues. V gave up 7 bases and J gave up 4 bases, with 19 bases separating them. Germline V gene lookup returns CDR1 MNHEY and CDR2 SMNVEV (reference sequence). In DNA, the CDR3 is TGTGCCAGCACCAATCTGGGGACCTCCAGCTATGGCTACACCTTC. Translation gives CASTNLGTSSYGYTF.

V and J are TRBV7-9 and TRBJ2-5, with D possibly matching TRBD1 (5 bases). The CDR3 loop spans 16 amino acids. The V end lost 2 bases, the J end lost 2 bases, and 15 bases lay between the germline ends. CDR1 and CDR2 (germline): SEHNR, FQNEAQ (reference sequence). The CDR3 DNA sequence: TGTGCCAGCAGCTTATGGGCCGGACATCAACAAGAGACCCAGTACTTC. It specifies CASSLWAGHQQETQYF.

The CDR3 DNA sequence: TGTGCCAGCAGCCTCCCTGGGACTCTTCAGTACTTC. This codes for CASSLPGTLQYF. The chain recombines TRBV13 with TRBJ2-4; D is perhaps TRBD2 (6 bases). CDR3 length: 12 residues. Germline CDR1 and CDR2: PRHDT and FYEKMQ (reference sequence). Trimming pared 5 bases from V and 11 bases from J, leaving 13 bases between.

For the CDR3, the DNA is TGTGCCAGCAGTAACAGGGGTTCCGCAGATACGCAGTATTTT. Protein: CASSNRGSADTQYF. This rearrangement joins TRBV28 to TRBJ2-3; 7 bases map to TRBD1. Germline V lookup: CDR1 MDHEN, CDR2 SYDVKM. With 5 bases clipped from V and 4 bases from J, the junction kept 6 bases outside the gene matches. CDR3 length: 14 amino acids.

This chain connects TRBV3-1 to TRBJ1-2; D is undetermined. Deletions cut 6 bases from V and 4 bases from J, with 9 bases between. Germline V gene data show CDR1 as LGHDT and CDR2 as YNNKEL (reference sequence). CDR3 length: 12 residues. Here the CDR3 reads CASSRGFYGYTF. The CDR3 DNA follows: TGTGCCAGCAGTCGTGGATTCTATGGCTACACCTTC.

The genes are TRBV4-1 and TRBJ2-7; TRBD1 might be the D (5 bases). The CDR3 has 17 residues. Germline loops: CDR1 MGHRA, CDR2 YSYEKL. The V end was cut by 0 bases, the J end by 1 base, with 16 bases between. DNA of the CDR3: TGCGCCAGCAGCCAAGAACACAGGATAGTTACGTCCTACGAGCAGTACTTC. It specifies CASSQEHRIVTSYEQYF.

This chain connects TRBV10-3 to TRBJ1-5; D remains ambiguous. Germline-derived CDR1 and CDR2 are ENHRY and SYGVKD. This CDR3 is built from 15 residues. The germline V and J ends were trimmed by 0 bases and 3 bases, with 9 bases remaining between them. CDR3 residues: CAISESIQYNQPQHF. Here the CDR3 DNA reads TGTGCCATCAGTGAGTCGATTCAGTACAATCAGCCCCAGCATTTT.

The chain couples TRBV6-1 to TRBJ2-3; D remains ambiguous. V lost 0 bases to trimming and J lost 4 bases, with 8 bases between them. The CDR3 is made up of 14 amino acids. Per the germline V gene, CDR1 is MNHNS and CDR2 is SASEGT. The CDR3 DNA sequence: TGTGCCAGCAGTGAAGCAGGGCCCGCAGATACGCAGTATTTT. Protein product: CASSEAGPADTQYF.

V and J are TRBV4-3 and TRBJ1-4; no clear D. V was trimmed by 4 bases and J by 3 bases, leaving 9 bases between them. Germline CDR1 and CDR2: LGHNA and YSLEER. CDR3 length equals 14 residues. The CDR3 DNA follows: TGCGCCAGCAGCCCCCATGTGGCTAATGAAAAACTGTTTTTT. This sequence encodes CASSPHVANEKLFF.

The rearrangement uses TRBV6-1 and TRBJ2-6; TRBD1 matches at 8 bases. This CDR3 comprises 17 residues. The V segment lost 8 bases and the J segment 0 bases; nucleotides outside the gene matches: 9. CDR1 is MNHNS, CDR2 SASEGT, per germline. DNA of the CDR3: TGTGCCAGCTCATGGTGGACAGGGAGCTCTGGGGCCAACGTCCTGACTTTC. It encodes CASSWWTGSSGANVLTF.

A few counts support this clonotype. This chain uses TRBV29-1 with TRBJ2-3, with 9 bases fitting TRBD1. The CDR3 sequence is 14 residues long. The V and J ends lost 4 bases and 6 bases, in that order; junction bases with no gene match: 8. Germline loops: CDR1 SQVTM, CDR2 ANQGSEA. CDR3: CSVAGQGPTDTQYF. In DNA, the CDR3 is TGCAGCGTTGCGGGACAGGGACCCACGGATACGCAGTATTTT.

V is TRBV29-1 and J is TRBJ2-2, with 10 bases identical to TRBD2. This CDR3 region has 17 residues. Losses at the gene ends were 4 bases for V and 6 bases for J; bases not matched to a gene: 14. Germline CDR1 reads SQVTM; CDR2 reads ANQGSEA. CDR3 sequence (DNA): TGCAGCGTTGCGTTCCTAGCGGGAGAGGATAGAGCCGGGGAGCTGTTTTTT. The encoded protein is CSVAFLAGEDRAGELFF.

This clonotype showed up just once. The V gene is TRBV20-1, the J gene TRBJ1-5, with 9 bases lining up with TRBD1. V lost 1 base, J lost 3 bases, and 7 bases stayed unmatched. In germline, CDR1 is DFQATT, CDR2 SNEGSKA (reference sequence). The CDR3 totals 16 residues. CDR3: CSARVGQGALNQPQHF. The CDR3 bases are TGCAGTGCTAGAGTGGGACAGGGCGCCCTCAATCAGCCCCAGCATTTT.

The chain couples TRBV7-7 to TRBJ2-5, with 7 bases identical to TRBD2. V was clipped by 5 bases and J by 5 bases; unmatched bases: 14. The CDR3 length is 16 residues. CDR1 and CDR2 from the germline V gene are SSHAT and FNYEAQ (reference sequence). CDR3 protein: CASSPYGAGDWETQYF. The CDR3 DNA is TGTGCCAGCAGCCCGTACGGTGCGGGAGATTGGGAGACCCAGTACTTC.

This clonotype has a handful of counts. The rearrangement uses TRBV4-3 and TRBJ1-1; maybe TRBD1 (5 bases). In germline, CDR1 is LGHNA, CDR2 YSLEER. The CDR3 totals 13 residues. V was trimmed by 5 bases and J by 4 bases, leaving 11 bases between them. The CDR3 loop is CASSVDGATEAFF. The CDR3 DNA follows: TGCGCCAGCAGCGTGGACGGGGCCACTGAAGCTTTCTTT.

CDR3 bases: TGTGCCAGCAGCCAAGCCAGCGGACTAGTAAACGAGCAGTACTTC. Protein sequence: CASSQASGLVNEQYF. The chain recombines TRBV4-2 with TRBJ2-7; 7 nucleotides line up with TRBD2. With 1 base clipped from V and 5 bases from J, the junction kept 8 bases outside the gene matches. The CDR3 covers 15 residues. Germline loops: CDR1 LGHNA, CDR2 YNFKEQ.

The CDR3 DNA follows: TGCAGTGCTAGTCTGGGACAATACTACGAGCAGTACTTC. The encoded protein is CSASLGQYYEQYF. The chain has TRBV20-1 and TRBJ2-7; a possible D gene is TRBD1 (6 bases). The CDR3 sequence is 13 residues long. Germline V lookup: CDR1 DFQATT, CDR2 SNEGSKA (reference sequence). Trimming pared 3 bases from V and 3 bases from J, leaving 12 bases between.